This T cell receptor (beta chain) was documented in a study of CD8 T cells in Susac syndrome. The CDR3 spans 15 residues. Trimming pared 6 bases from V and 2 bases from J, leaving 17 bases between. Study-wide results and limits: In its TCR sequencing and HLA analysis, the study acknowledged that the number of individuals was relatively small.

Sequencing targeted TCR beta in blood CD8+ and CD4+ T cells. The multiple sclerosis controls, all treatment-naive patients, had relapsing-remitting disease that was stable or active. In this sample, this clonotype turned up once. Its cognate antigen is unknown. With random hexamers, reverse transcription was performed on about 0.5 to 1 ug of RNA. A multiplex approach, immunoSEQ multiplex PCR, amplified TCR beta CDR3 across 54 Vbeta and 13 Jbeta. Using its own MiXCR run on the immunoSEQ multiplex PCR reads, TCRdb lists one record per CDR3 protein. There are just over 150,000 distinct CDR3 sequences in the sample; approximately 94% occur only once, and roughly 0.19% lies in the top ten.

The TCR comes from a human donor with multiple sclerosis. Input material: CD8+ T cells from PBMCs. V gene TRBV12-3 or TRBV12-4 combines with J gene TRBJ2-7; D assignment may be TRBD1 or TRBD2 (5 bases each). CDR3 bases: TGTGCCAGCAGCAACACCCGGGACCCAACCTACGAGCAGTACTTC. Encoded protein: CASSNTRDPTYEQYF.